This entry lists 6 T cell receptor beta chains sequenced from one sample in a study of shared clonotypes between healthy human individuals. Assay used: immunoSEQ multiplex PCR; TCRdb lists only in-frame clones, some missing. The profile covers about 2.5 million clones, with roughly 90% appearing a single time and 0.3% to 0.4% taken by the ten largest. Sequenced: naive CD4+ T cells from PBMCs. Noted subset: CD45RA+ positively selected. The origin of the receptors is a man aged 18-30 years in good health. Some clones in this sample may be carry-over from other donors' samples.

V is TRBV6-1 and J is TRBJ2-7, with a weak D call TRBD2 (6 bases). Trimming shortened V by 3 bases and J by 3 bases, and 18 bases separated the two germline ends. Germline V gene sequence: CDR1 MNHNS, CDR2 SASEGT. The CDR3 has 16 residues. The CDR3 DNA sequence: TGTGCCAGCAGTGAGCCATGGGGGGACGTTGGCTACGAGCAGTACTTC. This translates into CASSEPWGDVGYEQYF.

The chain links TRBV28 to TRBJ1-1; D perhaps matches TRBD1 (5 bases). This CDR3 has 16 residues. Per germline, CDR1 MDHEN and CDR2 SYDVKM. V was clipped by 1 base and J by 4 bases, with 16 bases between them. CDR3 sequence: CASSLSFGGSLTEAFF. The DNA of the CDR3 is TGTGCCAGCAGTTTATCATTCGGGGGAAGCCTCACTGAAGCTTTCTTT.

The chain has TRBV10-3 and TRBJ1-2, with D perhaps TRBD1 (6 bases). This CDR3 contains 14 residues. CDR1 and CDR2 (germline): ENHRY, SYGVKD. Between the trimmed V and J ends, which lost 5 bases and 0 bases, there was a span of 10 bases. The CDR3 DNA is TGTGCCATCAGTCTGACAGGAACTAACTATGGCTACACCTTC. Residues: CAISLTGTNYGYTF.

The rearrangement links TRBV19 to TRBJ2-1; possibly TRBD1 or TRBD2 for D (5 bases each). The CDR3 is 15 amino acids. V lost 5 bases and J 3 bases, leaving 14 bases between the germline ends. Germline V gene sequence: CDR1 LNHDA, CDR2 SQIVND (reference sequence). CDR3 in DNA: TGTGCCAGTAGTGCATCCCGGGACGGCTACAATGAGCAGTTCTTC. It encodes CASSASRDGYNEQFF.

The rearrangement links TRBV10-3 to TRBJ2-7; 12 bases are shared with TRBD2. V dropped 11 bases and J dropped 0; count of bases not matched to a gene: 5. The CDR3 covers 14 residues. The germline CDR1 and CDR2 sequences are ENHRY and SYGVKD. The CDR3 spells CAVSTSGSSYEQYF. CDR3 in DNA: TGTGCCGTCTCGACTAGCGGGAGCTCCTACGAGCAGTACTTC.

V gene TRBV6-1 combines with J gene TRBJ1-2; a weak D match, TRBD1 (6 bases). CDR1 and CDR2 from the germline V gene are MNHNS and SASEGT. V dropped 1 base and J dropped 0 bases, with 12 bases sitting between them. The CDR3 is made up of 16 amino acids. The CDR3 loop reads CASSEGVGGANYGYTF. CDR3 sequence (DNA): TGTGCCAGCAGTGAAGGGGTGGGGGGCGCTAACTATGGCTACACCTTC.